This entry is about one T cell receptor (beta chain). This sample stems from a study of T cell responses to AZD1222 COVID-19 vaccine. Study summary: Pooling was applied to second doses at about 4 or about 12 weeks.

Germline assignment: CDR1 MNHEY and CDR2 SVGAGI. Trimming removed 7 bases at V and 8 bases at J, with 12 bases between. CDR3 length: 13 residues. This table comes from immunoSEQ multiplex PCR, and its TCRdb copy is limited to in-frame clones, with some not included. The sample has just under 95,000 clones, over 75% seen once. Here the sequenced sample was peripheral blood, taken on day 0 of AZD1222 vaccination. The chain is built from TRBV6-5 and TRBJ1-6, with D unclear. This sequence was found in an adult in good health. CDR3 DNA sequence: TGTGCCAGCACCGGCCAGGACGATTCACCCCTCCACTTT. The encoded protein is CASTGQDDSPLHF.